This TCR beta chain derives from a study of OX40 agonist ivuxolimab in advanced cancers. The germline CDR1 and CDR2 sequences are MNHNS and SASEGT. The CDR3 has 14 amino acids. Trimming took 7 bases from V and 0 from J, leaving 12 bases between them. The data were produced by immunoSEQ multiplex PCR, yet TCRdb's version contains in-frame clones alone and is incomplete. The sample lists some 100,000 clones; around 90% were seen once. Sequences were derived from CD4+ or CD8+ T cells sorted from blood, sampled in a trial of the OX40 agonist ivuxolimab. The sequence derives from an adult with an advanced solid tumor such as melanoma, head and neck, liver or kidney cancer. J is TRBJ1-2 and V is TRBV6-1; a weak D match, TRBD1 (5 bases). Here the CDR3 reads CASNWDPPNYGYTF. CDR3 coding DNA: TGTGCCAGCAACTGGGACCCCCCTAACTATGGCTACACCTTC.